The 23 T cell receptor beta chains below come from one sample, sequenced in a study of CD4 T cells in relation to SARS-CoV-2 and coronaviruses. These receptors' antigens are unknown. Here immunoSEQ multiplex PCR was the method, and the copy in TCRdb shows in-frame clones only, minus some. The sample consists of about 31,000 clones, around three quarters of them appearing once. Sequenced input: memory CD4+ T cells from PBMCs, cultured in vitro. The receptors derive from an adult with COVID-19.

The chain links TRBV6-5 to TRBJ1-2; D gene unclear. The CDR3 loop spans 13 amino acids. Trimming removed 4 bases from V and 0 bases from J, with 6 bases in between. Per germline, CDR1 MNHEY and CDR2 SVGAGI. Here the CDR3 DNA reads TGTGCCAGCAGTTCAGCTACTAACTATGGCTACACCTTC. Amino acids: CASSSATNYGYTF.

V and J are TRBV2 and TRBJ2-5, with no clear D. V lost 5 bases and J 0 bases, leaving 13 bases between the germline ends. This CDR3 has 15 residues. Germline CDR1 is SNHLY and CDR2 is FYNNEI. The CDR3 nucleotides are TGTGCCAGCAGTCGGGTTGGAACAGACCAAGAGACCCAGTACTTC. Translating gives CASSRVGTDQETQYF.

The rearrangement joins TRBV30 to TRBJ2-2, with 10 nucleotides matching TRBD2. Losses at the gene ends were 4 bases for V and 7 bases for J; bases not matched to a gene: 15. The CDR3 spans 17 residues. The germline CDR1 and CDR2 sequences are GTSNPN and SVGIG (reference sequence). CDR3 bases: TGTGCCTGGACCCGTGTGGGAGCGGGAGGGCCGGGCGGGGAGCTGTTTTTT. Its protein product is CAWTRVGAGGPGGELFF.

The chain links TRBV18 to TRBJ2-2; weak D call: TRBD2 (6 bases). The CDR3 length is 14 residues. Between the trimmed V and J ends, which lost 6 bases and 6 bases, there was a span of 14 bases. Germline CDR1 and CDR2: KGHSH and LQKENI. For the CDR3, the DNA is TGTGCCAGCTCGTTGGGGAGGAATCCCGGGGAGCTGTTTTTT. This sequence encodes CASSLGRNPGELFF. Full variable domain (missing parts from reference TRBV18 and TRBJ2-2): NAGVMQNPRHLVRRRGQEARLRCSPMKGHSHVYWYRQLPEEGLKFMVYLQKENIIDESGMPKERFSAEFPKEGPSILRIQQVVRGDSAAYFCASSLGRNPGELFFGEGSRLTVL.

This chain connects TRBV6-5 to TRBJ2-7, with 7 bases matching TRBD1. Germline V gene lookup returns CDR1 MNHEY and CDR2 SVGAGI. CDR3 length: 13 residues. Unmatched junction bases numbered 5, after V lost 6 bases and J lost 3 bases. CDR3 sequence: CASRLRQGYEQYF. The CDR3 coding sequence is TGTGCCAGCAGATTGCGACAGGGCTACGAGCAGTACTTC.

The CDR3 DNA follows: TGTGCCAGCAGCCAGGTCGGGGGGCCAGAGACCCAGTACTTC. This codes for CASSQVGGPETQYF. The J gene is TRBJ2-5, the V gene TRBV3-1 (or the pseudogene TRBV3-2); a possible D gene is TRBD2 (7 bases). Per the germline V gene, CDR1 is LGHDT and CDR2 is YNNKEL (reference sequence). The V and J ends lost 3 bases and 4 bases respectively, with 12 bases between them. This CDR3 contains 14 residues.

The V gene is TRBV3-1 (or the pseudogene TRBV3-2), the J gene TRBJ1-1; D gene unclear. The CDR3 is made up of 14 amino acids. Germline V gene lookup returns CDR1 LGHDT and CDR2 YNNKEL (reference sequence). Trimming left V 6 bases short and J 8 bases short, with 19 bases between. DNA for the CDR3: TGTGCCAGCAGTCCTAACACCGTGTTCACCGAAGCTTTCTTT. The encoded protein is CASSPNTVFTEAFF.

The gene calls are TRBV11-3 and TRBJ2-3; perhaps TRBD2 as D (6 bases). Germline lookup yields CDR1 SGHNT and CDR2 YENEEA. Trimming took off 11 bases at V and 0 bases at J, with 9 bases between the two ends. The CDR3 is 12 residues long. CDR3 nucleotides: TGTGCCCCAGCGGGTAGCACAGATACGCAGTATTTT. Amino acid sequence: CAPAGSTDTQYF. The complete variable domain, with remaining parts taken from reference TRBV11-3 and TRBJ2-3, reads EAGVVQSPRYKIIEKKQPVAFWCNPISGHNTLYWYLQNLGQGPELLIRYENEEAVDDSQLPKDRFSAERLKGVDSTLKIQPAELGDSAVYLCAPAGSTDTQYFGPGTRLTVL.

The V call is TRBV9, the J call TRBJ1-2; perhaps TRBD1 as D (6 bases). Trimming left V 3 bases short and J 2 bases short, with 14 bases between. The CDR3 is 15 residues long. The germline CDR1 and CDR2 sequences are SGDLS and YYNGEE. CDR3 sequence (DNA): TGTGCCAGCAGCGCATGGGGGGACACCAACTATGGCTACACCTTC. Protein sequence: CASSAWGDTNYGYTF.

V and J are TRBV29-1 and TRBJ2-5; 7 bases agree with TRBD2. The ends lost 1 base at V and 4 bases at J; junction bases unmatched: 18. Per germline, CDR1 SQVTM and CDR2 ANQGSEA. CDR3 size: 18 residues. The CDR3, as DNA: TGCAGCGTTGAAGCCTCGGTCCAGCGGGAATTGGGACTAGAGACCCAGTACTTC. Translation gives CSVEASVQRELGLETQYF.

The CDR3 bases are TGTGCCTGGAGTAAGACTAGTTTTTATAATGAGCAGTTCTTC. It yields the protein CAWSKTSFYNEQFF. V gene TRBV30 combines with J gene TRBJ2-1; a weak D match, TRBD2 (6 bases). V lost 2 bases and J 7 bases, leaving 15 bases between the germline ends. Germline CDR1 reads GTSNPN; CDR2 reads SVGIG (reference sequence). This CDR3 has 14 residues.

V usage is TRBV5-1 and J usage is TRBJ2-6, with D hard to call. There are 14 residues in the CDR3. V was cut by 4 bases and J by 5 bases, with 10 bases left in between. From germline, CDR1 is SGHRS and CDR2 YFSETQ. The CDR3 protein is CASSLPYRANVLTF. CDR3 nucleotide sequence: TGCGCCAGCAGCCTCCCCTACAGGGCCAACGTCCTGACTTTC.

This chain joins TRBV6-5 and TRBJ1-3, with 8 bases fitting TRBD1. CDR1 and CDR2 (germline): MNHEY, SVGAGI. The CDR3 totals 15 residues. Unmatched junction bases numbered 12, after V lost 6 bases and J lost 8 bases. The chain's CDR3 is CASRPGGAGSHTIYF. The CDR3 DNA is TGTGCCAGCAGACCAGGGGGCGCGGGGTCTCACACCATATATTTT.

The chain carries TRBV5-1 and TRBJ2-3; TRBD2 agrees at 12 bases. Germline V gene lookup returns CDR1 SGHRS and CDR2 YFSETQ. V was clipped by 5 bases and J by 0 bases; unmatched bases: 13. The CDR3 length is 19 residues. The CDR3 DNA reads TGCGCCAGCAGGGTCTCAATACTAGCGGGAGGACTTAGCACAGATACGCAGTATTTT. This codes for CASRVSILAGGLSTDTQYF.

V and J are TRBV6-1 and TRBJ1-2; D is unclear. Germline V gene lookup returns CDR1 MNHNS and CDR2 SASEGT. Deletions cut 3 bases from V and 3 bases from J, with 8 bases between. The CDR3 runs to 13 residues. CDR3 DNA: TGTGCCAGCAGTGACGTGGGCGACTATGGCTACACCTTC. As protein: CASSDVGDYGYTF.

The V and J genes are TRBV2 and TRBJ1-5; TRBD1 is a possible D gene (5 bases). Trimming shortened V by 10 bases and J by 1 base, and 17 bases separated the two germline ends. The V gene's germline CDR1 is SNHLY and CDR2 FYNNEI. This CDR3 spans 15 amino acids. CDR3 coding DNA: TGTGCCACCGCAGTAGACAGAGGAAGCAATCAGCCCCAGCATTTT. It specifies CATAVDRGSNQPQHF.

CDR3 in amino acids: CASSPFREAWTQYF. DNA for the CDR3: TGTGCCAGCAGCCCCTTTCGGGAGGCCTGGACCCAGTACTTC. The gene calls are TRBV7-9 and TRBJ2-5; 7 nucleotides agree with TRBD2. CDR3 size: 14 residues. The trim removed 5 bases at V and 7 bases at J, leaving 10 bases unmatched. CDR1 and CDR2 from the germline V gene are SEHNR and FQNEAQ (reference sequence). Full variable domain (missing parts from reference TRBV7-9 and TRBJ2-5): DTGVSQNPRHKITKRGQNVTFRCDPISEHNRLYWYRQTLGQGPEFLTYFQNEAQLEKSRLLSDRFSAERPKGSFSTLEIQRTEQGDSAMYLCASSPFREAWTQYFGPGTRLLVL.

This clone came up a few times. V is TRBV7-9 and J is TRBJ2-5; either TRBD1 or TRBD2 may supply D (5 bases each). The germline CDR1 and CDR2 sequences are SEHNR and FQNEAQ (reference sequence). Trimming shortened V by 5 bases and J by 1 base, and 11 bases separated the two germline ends. This CDR3 has 14 residues. The CDR3 bases are TGTGCCAGCAGCAATTGGGACGGCCAAGAGACCCAGTACTTC. It encodes CASSNWDGQETQYF.

The rearrangement uses TRBV19 and TRBJ2-7; D call uncertain. V dropped 5 bases and J dropped 4 bases, with 6 bases sitting between them. Germline CDR1 reads LNHDA; CDR2 reads SQIVND (reference sequence). The CDR3 sequence is 11 residues long. The CDR3 sequence: CASSSKYEQYF. As DNA, the CDR3 is TGTGCCAGTAGTTCGAAATACGAGCAGTACTTC.

This CDR3 is CASSIVHGELFF. For the CDR3, the DNA is TGTGCCAGTAGTATTGTCCACGGGGAGCTGTTTTTT. The chain combines TRBV19 with TRBJ2-2; D unclear. Germline CDR1 LNHDA, CDR2 SQIVND (reference sequence). V lost 3 bases to trimming and J lost 7 bases, with 6 bases between them. The CDR3 consists of 12 residues. Full variable domain (remainder filled in from reference TRBV19 and TRBJ2-2): DGGITQSPKYLFRKEGQNVTLSCEQNLNHDAMYWYRQDPGQGLRLIYYSQIVNDFQKGDIAEGYSVSREKKESFPLTVTSAQKNPTAFYLCASSIVHGELFFGEGSRLTVL.

The chain couples TRBV19 to TRBJ2-1; TRBD2 matches at 15 bases. The J segment lost 11 bases and the V segment lost 7 bases, leaving 9 bases of the junction unmatched. In germline, CDR1 is LNHDA, CDR2 SQIVND (reference sequence). CDR3 length equals 15 residues. DNA for the CDR3: TGTGCCAGTATAGCGGGGACTAGCGGGAGGAGCAAGCAGTTCTTC. Residues: CASIAGTSGRSKQFF. Variable domain in full (rest from reference TRBV19 and TRBJ2-1): DGGITQSPKYLFRKEGQNVTLSCEQNLNHDAMYWYRQDPGQGLRLIYYSQIVNDFQKGDIAEGYSVSREKKESFPLTVTSAQKNPTAFYLCASIAGTSGRSKQFFGPGTRLTVL.

The V gene is TRBV5-1, the J gene TRBJ2-7; 15 nucleotides match TRBD2. This CDR3 has 16 residues. CDR1 SGHRS and CDR2 YFSETQ come from the germline V gene. Trimming removed 0 bases from V and 3 bases from J; junction bases left unmatched: 1. CDR3 sequence reads: CASSLGGLAGGYEQYF. As DNA, the CDR3 is TGCGCCAGCAGCTTGGGGGGACTAGCGGGAGGCTACGAGCAGTACTTC.

The chain recombines TRBV2 with TRBJ1-1; D gene ambiguous. CDR1 and CDR2 from the germline V gene are SNHLY and FYNNEI. V dropped 3 bases and J dropped 2 bases, with 7 bases sitting between them. The CDR3 is 13 residues long. The CDR3 protein is CASSEQFNTEAFF. CDR3 bases: TGTGCCAGCAGTGAGCAATTTAACACTGAAGCTTTCTTT.